These 5 T cell receptor beta chains originate from one sample sequenced in a study of T cell repertoires in aging, cancer and after chemotherapy. Rearranged V-D-J TRB sequences were amplified with a mixed TRB-A/B primer pool. TCRdb fed the multiplex PCR reads into MiXCR, producing one record per CDR3 protein. The sample records 5,000 to 6,000 distinct CDR3 sequences, around 20% being singletons. Amplification of TCR beta used genomic DNA extracted from peripheral blood. Sequencing input: blood. These receptors all come from a human donor in good health. The donor label of this sample is uncertain.

V usage is TRBV12-3 or TRBV12-4 and J usage is TRBJ2-5; 9 bases fit TRBD2. CDR3 length equals 15 residues. V lost 4 bases and J lost 3; bases outside the gene matches: 6. CDR3 nucleotide sequence: TGTGCCAGCAGTTGGTCTAGCGGGGCAAAAGAGACCCAGTACTTC. Protein product: CASSWSSGAKETQYF.

The chain combines TRBV29-1 with TRBJ2-5, with 7 positions matching TRBD1. Looked up from germline, CDR1 is SQVTM and CDR2 is ANQGSEA. V was pared by 6 bases and J by 2 bases, with 0 bases of the junction left unmatched. This CDR3 has 11 residues. The CDR3 spells CSVRGQETQYF. CDR3 in DNA: TGCAGCGTCAGGGGGCAAGAGACCCAGTACTTC.

This clonotype counts as medium-sized (0.01 to 0.1%). V gene TRBV6-1 combines with J gene TRBJ2-1; D perhaps matches TRBD2 (6 bases). Trimming left V 6 bases short and J 10 bases short, with 13 bases between. The CDR3 extends over 12 amino acids. Germline lookup yields CDR1 MNHNS and CDR2 SASEGT. The CDR3 region has the DNA TGTGCCAGCAGGGACAACGGAGGGGAGCAGTTCTTC. Translated, it gives CASRDNGGEQFF.

This clonotype is categorized as medium-sized. This rearrangement joins TRBV27 to TRBJ2-3; the D gene could be TRBD1 or TRBD2 (6 bases each). Trimming removed 1 base at V and 0 bases at J, with 11 bases between. The CDR3 loop spans 16 amino acids. Germline CDR1 and CDR2: MNHEY and SMNVEV (reference sequence). Here the CDR3 DNA reads TGTGCCAGCAGTTTATTGGGGGGCTCTAGCACAGATACGCAGTATTTT. Its protein product is CASSLLGGSSTDTQYF.

In the case of this clonotype: With a much larger clone just one base away, this may be a read error. The chain uses TRBV10-3 and TRBJ2-1; 8 nucleotides align to TRBD1. Germline-derived CDR1 and CDR2 are ENHRY and SYGVKD. Losses at the gene ends were 5 bases for V and 6 bases for J; bases not matched to a gene: 6. There are 14 residues in the CDR3. The CDR3 region is CAISPRQGINEQFF. CDR3 coding DNA: TGTGCCATCAGTCCGAGACAGGGGATCAATGAGCAGTTCTTC.